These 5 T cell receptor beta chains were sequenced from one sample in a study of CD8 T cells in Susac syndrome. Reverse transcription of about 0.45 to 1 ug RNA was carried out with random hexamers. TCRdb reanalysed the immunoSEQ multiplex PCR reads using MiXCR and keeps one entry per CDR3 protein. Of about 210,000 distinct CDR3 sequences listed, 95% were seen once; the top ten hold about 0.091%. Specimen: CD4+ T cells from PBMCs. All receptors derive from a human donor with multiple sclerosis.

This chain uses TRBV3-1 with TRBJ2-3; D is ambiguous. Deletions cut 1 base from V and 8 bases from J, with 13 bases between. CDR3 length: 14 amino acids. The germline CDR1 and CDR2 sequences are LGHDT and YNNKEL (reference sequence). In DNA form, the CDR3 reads TGTGCCAGCAGCCAAGCCGCCGGGTCCGGTACGCAGTATTTT. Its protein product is CASSQAAGSGTQYF.

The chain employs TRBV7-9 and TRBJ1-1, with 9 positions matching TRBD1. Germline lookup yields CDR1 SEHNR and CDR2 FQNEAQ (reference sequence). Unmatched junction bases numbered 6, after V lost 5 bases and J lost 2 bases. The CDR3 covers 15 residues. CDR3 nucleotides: TGTGCCAGCAGCCCCGGGACAGGGCTAAACACTGAAGCTTTCTTT. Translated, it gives CASSPGTGLNTEAFF.

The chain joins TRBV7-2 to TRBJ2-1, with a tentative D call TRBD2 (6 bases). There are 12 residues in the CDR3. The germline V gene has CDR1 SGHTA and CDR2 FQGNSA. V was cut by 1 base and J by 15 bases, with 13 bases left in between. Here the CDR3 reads CASSLEYSGRFF. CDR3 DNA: TGTGCCAGCAGCTTAGAATATTCCGGGAGGTTCTTC.

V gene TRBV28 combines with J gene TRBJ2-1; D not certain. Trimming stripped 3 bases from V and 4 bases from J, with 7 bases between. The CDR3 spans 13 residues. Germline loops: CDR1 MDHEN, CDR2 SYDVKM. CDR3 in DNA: TGTGCCAGCAGTTTCTCAAGGTACAATGAGCAGTTCTTC. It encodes CASSFSRYNEQFF.

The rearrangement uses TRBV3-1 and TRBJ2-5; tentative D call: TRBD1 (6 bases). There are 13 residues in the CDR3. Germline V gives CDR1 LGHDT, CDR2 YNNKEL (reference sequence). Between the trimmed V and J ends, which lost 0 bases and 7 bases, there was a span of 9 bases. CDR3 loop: CASSQESGATQYF. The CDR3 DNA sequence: TGTGCCAGCAGCCAAGAGTCAGGGGCGACCCAGTACTTC.